This TCR beta chain was obtained from a study of blood T cell repertoires in COVID-19. The wider study: The United States, Italy and Spain provided the acute and convalescent COVID-19 samples. Nucleic acid was either cDNA or gDNA, and it came from T cells, B-cell-depleted T cells, or PBMCs.

Per the authors' pipeline: Researchers report that nucleated cell counts were estimated from reference gene primer amplification. Assay used: immunoSEQ multiplex PCR; TCRdb lists only in-frame clones, some missing. V, J and clone size are those of that table, while D and trimming were read from the DNA. The data show about 95,000 clones, more than 65% seen once. The sample consisted of peripheral blood. The receptor was derived from an elderly man with active or convalescent COVID-19.

This CDR3 reads CASSAQGGASKNEQFF. CDR3 bases: TGTGCCAGCAGCGCCCAAGGGGGGGCGTCTAAAAATGAGCAGTTCTTC. V and J are TRBV7-9 and TRBJ2-1; maybe TRBD2 (7 bases). The CDR3 length is 16 residues. Germline loops: CDR1 SEHNR, CDR2 FQNEAQ (reference sequence). V lost 5 bases and J 7 bases, leaving 21 bases between the germline ends.